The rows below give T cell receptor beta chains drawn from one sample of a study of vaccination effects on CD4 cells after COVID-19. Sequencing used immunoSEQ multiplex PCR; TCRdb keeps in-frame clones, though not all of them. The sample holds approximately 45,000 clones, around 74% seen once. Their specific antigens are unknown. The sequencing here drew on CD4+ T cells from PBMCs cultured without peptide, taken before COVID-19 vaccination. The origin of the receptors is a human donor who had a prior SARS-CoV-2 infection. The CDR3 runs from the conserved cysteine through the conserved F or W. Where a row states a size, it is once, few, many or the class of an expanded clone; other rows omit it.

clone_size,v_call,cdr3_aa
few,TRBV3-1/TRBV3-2,CASSPTGGYDGYTF
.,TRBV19,CASSIGTSPNTGELFF
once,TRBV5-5,CASSGGAGEKLFF
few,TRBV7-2,CASSFIPAVSTDTQYF
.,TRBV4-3,CASSQVFATSGRQITDTQYF
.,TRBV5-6,CASRQGFREKLFF
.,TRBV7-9,CASSGAYNEQFF
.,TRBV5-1,CASSLDRGNTEAFF
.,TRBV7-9,CASSSQLGQGRGDTQYF
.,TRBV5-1,CASSLDGSSYNEQFF
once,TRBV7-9,CASSLASGTGGYAFF
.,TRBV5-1,CASRLAGTSGTETQYF
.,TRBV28,CASSPPGTGRYEQYF
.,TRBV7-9,CASSPPQGGYTF
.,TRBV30,CAWSTVYTEAFF
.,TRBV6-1,CASSDPPRGQGSYEQYF
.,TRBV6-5,CASSRNPGTIEAFF
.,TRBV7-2,CASSSPAGGNQPQHF
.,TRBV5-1,CASSLRRVSYNEQFF
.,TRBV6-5,CASSYSRRTRGTEAFF
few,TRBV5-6,CASSSRGYGYTF
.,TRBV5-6,CASRRQAYSYEQYF
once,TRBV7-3,CASSPGLASSTDTQYF
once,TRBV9,CASSEAGEYQPQHF
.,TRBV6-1,CASSEASVLGNSPLHF
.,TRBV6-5,CASSYSNLADYEQYF
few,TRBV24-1,CATSAPEGGVSGYTF
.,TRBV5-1,CASSRTSGRADTQYF
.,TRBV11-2,CASRTTGGSFGANVLTF
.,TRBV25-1,CASSGSSGGYNEQFF
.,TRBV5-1,CASSDLAGAKHGEQFF
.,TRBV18,CASSQYQGSGNTIYF
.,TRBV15,CATSRGGRNYGYTF
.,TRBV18,CASSPSRTGDYGYTF
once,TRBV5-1,CASSLDGGNTEAFF
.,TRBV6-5,CASSYTYRDSGGYTF
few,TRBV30,CAWSVPPVGSPLHF
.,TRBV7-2,CASSLTDTQYF
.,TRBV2,CASSGTTGGITDTQYF
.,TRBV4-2,CASSQDGGGRYGYTF
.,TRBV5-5,CASSLLRGGVGTDTQYF